This TCR beta chain originates from a study of blood T cell repertoires in COVID-19. For the study at large: The United States, Italy and Spain were the sources of the acute and convalescent COVID-19 samples. T cells, B-cell-depleted T cells, or PBMCs provided the cDNA or gDNA that served as material.

The CDR3 has 17 amino acids. CDR1 and CDR2 from the germline V gene are MDHEN and SYDVKM. The V gene end was trimmed by 5 bases and the J gene end by 3 bases; junction bases not matched to a gene: 13. Some clones are missing from TCRdb's copy, which holds only in-frame ones; the method was immunoSEQ multiplex PCR. The sample consists of approximately 260,000 clones, roughly 82% of them appearing once. Sample: peripheral blood. The TCR comes from a woman of 80 years or more with active or convalescent COVID-19. This chain uses TRBV28 with TRBJ2-3; 8 nucleotides agree with TRBD2. CDR3 in amino acids: CASSRAGALMGTDTQYF. DNA of the CDR3: TGTGCCAGCAGTCGAGCGGGAGCCCTGATGGGTACAGATACGCAGTATTTT. The whole variable domain, remainder taken from reference TRBV28 and TRBJ2-3, is DVKVTQSSRYLVKRTGEKVFLECVQDMDHENMFWYRQDPGLGLRLIYFSYDVKMKEKGDIPEGYSVSREKKERFSLILESASTNQTSMYLCASSRAGALMGTDTQYFGPGTRLTVL.